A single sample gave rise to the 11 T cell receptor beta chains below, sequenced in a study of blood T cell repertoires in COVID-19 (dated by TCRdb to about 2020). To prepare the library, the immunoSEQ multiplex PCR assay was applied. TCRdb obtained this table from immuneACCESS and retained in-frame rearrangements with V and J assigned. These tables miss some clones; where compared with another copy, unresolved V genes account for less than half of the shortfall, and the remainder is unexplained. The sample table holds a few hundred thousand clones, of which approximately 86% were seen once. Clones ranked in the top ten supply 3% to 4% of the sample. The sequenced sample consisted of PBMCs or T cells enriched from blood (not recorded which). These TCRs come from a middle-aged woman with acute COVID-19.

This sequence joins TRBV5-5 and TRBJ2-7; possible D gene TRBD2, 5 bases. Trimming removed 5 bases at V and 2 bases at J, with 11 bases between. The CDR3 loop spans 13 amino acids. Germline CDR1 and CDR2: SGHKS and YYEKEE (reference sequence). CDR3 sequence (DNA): TGTGCCAGCAGAGAGGGTCTAGCCTACGAGCAGTACTTC. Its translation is CASREGLAYEQYF.

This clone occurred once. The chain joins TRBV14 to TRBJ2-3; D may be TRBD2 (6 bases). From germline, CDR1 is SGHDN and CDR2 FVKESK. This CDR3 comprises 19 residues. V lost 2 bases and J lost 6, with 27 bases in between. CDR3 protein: CASSQSYEAGPQPMDTQYF. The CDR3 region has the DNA TGTGCCAGCAGCCAATCATATGAGGCGGGACCTCAACCCATGGATACGCAGTATTTT.

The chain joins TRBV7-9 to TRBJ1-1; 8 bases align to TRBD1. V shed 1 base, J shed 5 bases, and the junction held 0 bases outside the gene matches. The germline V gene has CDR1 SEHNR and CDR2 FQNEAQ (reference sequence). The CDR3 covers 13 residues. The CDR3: CASSLGTGTEAFF. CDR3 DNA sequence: TGTGCCAGCAGCTTAGGGACAGGGACTGAAGCTTTCTTT.

CDR3 protein: CASGLPPGQPFYGYTF. CDR3 DNA sequence: TGTGCCAGCGGCCTTCCACCCGGACAGCCATTCTATGGCTACACCTTC. This sequence joins TRBV9 and TRBJ1-2, with TRBD1 as a possible D gene (6 bases). V lost 7 bases to trimming and J lost 4 bases, with 23 bases between them. Germline CDR1 is SGDLS and CDR2 is YYNGEE. CDR3 length: 16 amino acids.

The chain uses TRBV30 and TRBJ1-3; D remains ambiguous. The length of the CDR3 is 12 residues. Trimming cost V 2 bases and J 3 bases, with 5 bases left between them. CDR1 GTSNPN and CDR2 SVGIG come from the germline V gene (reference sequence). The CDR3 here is CAWSLLGNTIYF. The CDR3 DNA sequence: TGTGCCTGGAGTTTACTTGGAAACACCATATATTTT.

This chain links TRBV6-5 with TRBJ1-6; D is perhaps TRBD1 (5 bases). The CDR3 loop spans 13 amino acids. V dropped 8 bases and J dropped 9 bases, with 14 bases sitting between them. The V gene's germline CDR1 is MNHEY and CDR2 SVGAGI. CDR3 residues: CASLQARSSPLHF. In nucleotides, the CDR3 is TGTGCCAGCCTACAGGCGCGGTCTTCACCCCTCCACTTT.

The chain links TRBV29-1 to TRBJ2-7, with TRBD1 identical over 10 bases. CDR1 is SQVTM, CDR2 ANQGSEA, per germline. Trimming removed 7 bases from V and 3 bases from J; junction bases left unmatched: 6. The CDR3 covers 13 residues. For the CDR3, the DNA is TGCAGCGCGACCAGGACAGGGGGCTACGAGCAGTACTTC. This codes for CSATRTGGYEQYF.

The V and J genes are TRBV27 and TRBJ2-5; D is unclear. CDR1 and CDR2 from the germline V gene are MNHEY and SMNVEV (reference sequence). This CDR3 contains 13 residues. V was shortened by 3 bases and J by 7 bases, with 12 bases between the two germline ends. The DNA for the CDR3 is TGTGCCAGCAGTTTTCGGGTTCTCGGGACCCAGTACTTC. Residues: CASSFRVLGTQYF.

DNA of the CDR3: TGTGCCAGCAGCCAAGATCTTGTTTGGGCCTTACAGTACTTC. It yields the protein CASSQDLVWALQYF. This rearrangement joins TRBV3-1 (or the pseudogene TRBV3-2) to TRBJ2-7; no clear D gene. Germline CDR1 is LGHDT and CDR2 is YNNKEL (reference sequence). Between the trimmed V and J ends, which lost 0 bases and 10 bases, there was a span of 16 bases. CDR3 length equals 14 residues.

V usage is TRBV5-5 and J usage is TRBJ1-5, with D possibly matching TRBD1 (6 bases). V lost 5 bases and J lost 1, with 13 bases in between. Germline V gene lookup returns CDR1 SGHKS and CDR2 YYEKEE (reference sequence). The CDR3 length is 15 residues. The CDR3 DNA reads TGTGCCAGCAGGAAAACAGGGAACAGCAATCAGCCCCAGCATTTT. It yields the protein CASRKTGNSNQPQHF.

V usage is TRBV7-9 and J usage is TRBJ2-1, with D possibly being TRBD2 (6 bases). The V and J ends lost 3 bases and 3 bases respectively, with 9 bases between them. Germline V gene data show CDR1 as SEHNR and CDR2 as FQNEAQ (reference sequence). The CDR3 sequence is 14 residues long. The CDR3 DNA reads TGTGCCAGCAGCTTCCCCGGGGGCTACAATGAGCAGTTCTTC. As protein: CASSFPGGYNEQFF. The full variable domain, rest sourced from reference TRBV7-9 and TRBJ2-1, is DTGVSQNPRHKITKRGQNVTFRCDPISEHNRLYWYRQTLGQGPEFLTYFQNEAQLEKSRLLSDRFSAERPKGSFSTLEIQRTEQGDSAMYLCASSFPGGYNEQFFGPGTRLTVL.